In its sample, the clone carrying this T cell receptor (beta chain) was seen many times. What it recognizes is unknown. The ends were cut back, 4 bases at V and 7 bases at J, with 17 bases in the middle. Germline V CDR1 and CDR2: SQVTM, ANQGSEA. CDR3 size: 14 residues. 5'RACE, which relied on constant-segment primers, yielded TCR alpha and TCR beta cDNA libraries carrying sample barcodes and UMIs. Using its own MiXCR run on the 5' RACE reads, TCRdb lists one record per CDR3 protein. The top ten clones hold about a fifth of a sample with about 410,000 distinct CDR3 sequences, approximately 19% of them seen once. This specimen comes from a study of T-cell memory formation after mild COVID-19. About the research overall: Across donors, TCR clusters were largely donor specific.

Study-level results: Clones that shrank (day 15 to 85) were balanced CD4/CD8, whereas later expanders leaned CD4+.

The receptor's source is a man aged 18 to 30 who had mild COVID-19 (a few samples of this study predate the infection). Cell type and time point are not known. The genes are TRBV29-1 and TRBJ2-1, with D tentatively TRBD1 or TRBD2 (6 bases each). The sequencing sample was made of PBMCs or a T cell subset sorted from them (not recorded which). The CDR3 protein is CSVVWGAGGNEQFF. CDR3 bases: TGCAGCGTTGTGTGGGGGGCAGGAGGGAATGAGCAGTTCTTC.